These 20 T cell receptor beta chains originate from one sample sequenced in a study of PD-1 blockade in classical Hodgkin lymphoma (dated by TCRdb to 2018 to 2020). The time point label on this specimen signifies: cycle 2 day 1 (C2D1) of nivolumab. Every trial patient had relapsed after autologous stem cell transplantation, and cohorts A, B and C differed in prior brentuximab vedotin exposure. Libraries came from the immunoSEQ multiplex PCR assay. Not all clones reach the TCRdb copy of this immuneACCESS table, which keeps in-frame sequences only. Checked studies attribute under half of the gap to unresolved V genes and leave the rest unexplained. For this sample the table gives roughly 28,000 clones, of which 78% were detected only once. The ten biggest clones cover 30% to 45% of the sample. Sequencing used peripheral blood mononuclear cells (PBMCs), obtained before the second cycle of nivolumab. Source of these receptors: a human donor with classical Hodgkin lymphoma.

The CDR3 coding sequence is TGTGCCAGCAGCTTAGAGACGGACAGTTCAGCGGGGGGGACCTACAATGAGCAGTTCTTC. It is translated as CASSLETDSSAGGTYNEQFF. V usage is TRBV11-3 and J usage is TRBJ2-1; TRBD2 matches at 10 bases. The CDR3 contains 20 residues. With 0 bases clipped from V and 2 bases from J, the junction kept 13 bases outside the gene matches. Germline V gene sequence: CDR1 SGHNT, CDR2 YENEEA.

The gene calls are TRBV5-6 and TRBJ1-1; no reliable D call. There are 12 residues in the CDR3. Trimming left V 2 bases short and J 1 base short, with 3 bases between. The V gene's germline CDR1 is SGHDT and CDR2 YYEEEE. The CDR3, as DNA: TGTGCCAGCAGCTTTACGAACACTGAAGCTTTCTTT. Protein sequence: CASSFTNTEAFF.

This clone rates as medium-sized. V is TRBV19 and J is TRBJ1-1; D is possibly TRBD1 (6 bases). V dropped 8 bases and J dropped 4 bases, with 11 bases sitting between them. Germline CDR1 is LNHDA and CDR2 is SQIVND (reference sequence). The CDR3 is made up of 12 amino acids. The CDR3 DNA reads as TGTGCCAGTGGTGTAGGGGGCACTGAAGCTTTCTTT. Translated: CASGVGGTEAFF.

The rearrangement joins TRBV11-3 to TRBJ1-1; tentative D call: TRBD1 (5 bases). Trimming cost V 3 bases and J 3 bases, with 11 bases left between them. The V gene's germline CDR1 is SGHNT and CDR2 YENEEA. CDR3 length: 14 residues. The CDR3 sequence is CASSLPPGHTEAFF. The CDR3 DNA follows: TGTGCCAGCAGCTTGCCCCCGGGGCACACTGAAGCTTTCTTT.

The rearrangement joins TRBV4-3 to TRBJ2-7, with 7 positions matching TRBD2. The length of the CDR3 is 15 residues. The junction had 10 bases not matched to a gene; V was cut back by 8 bases and J by 0 bases. Germline lookup yields CDR1 LGHNA and CDR2 YSLEER. CDR3 bases: TGCGCCAGCCGGCGCGGTAGCGGGCACTCCTACGAGCAGTACTTC. It yields the protein CASRRGSGHSYEQYF.

The rearrangement links TRBV9 to TRBJ2-7; D gene uncertain. The CDR3 consists of 14 residues. V lost 0 bases and J lost 2, with 9 bases in between. CDR1 and CDR2 (germline): SGDLS, YYNGEE. DNA for the CDR3: TGTGCCAGCAGCGTAGAACATTCCCCCTACGAGCAGTACTTC. Translating gives CASSVEHSPYEQYF.

This sequence joins TRBV11-3 and TRBJ2-5; D not resolved. This CDR3 spans 11 amino acids. From germline, CDR1 is SGHNT and CDR2 YENEEA. V gave up 5 bases and J gave up 3 bases, with 4 bases separating them. CDR3 protein: CASSSEETQYF. CDR3 bases: TGTGCCAGCAGCAGTGAAGAGACCCAGTACTTC.

This clone has just a few counts. The V call is TRBV19, the J call TRBJ1-5; TRBD1 matches 11 bases. CDR1 and CDR2 from the germline V gene are LNHDA and SQIVND (reference sequence). The CDR3 has 16 amino acids. J was trimmed by 2 bases and V by 6 bases; bases with no gene match: 6. The CDR3 here is CASSGTGGAGNQPQHF. Written as DNA, the CDR3 is TGTGCCAGTAGCGGGACAGGGGGAGCAGGCAATCAGCCCCAGCATTTT.

The V call is TRBV11-2, the J call TRBJ2-1, with D possibly matching TRBD1 (7 bases). The CDR3 totals 11 residues. Germline assignment: CDR1 SGHAT and CDR2 FQNNGV. The germline V and J ends were trimmed by 5 bases and 15 bases, with 14 bases remaining between them. Here the CDR3 DNA reads TGTGCCAGCAGCCGCGGGACAGAAGGGTTCTTC. Encoded protein: CASSRGTEGFF.

The V gene is TRBV19, the J gene TRBJ2-6; D gene unclear. CDR3 length: 15 residues. CDR1 is LNHDA and CDR2 is SQIVND in the germline V gene (reference sequence). V was trimmed by 7 bases and J by 0 bases, leaving 10 bases between them. The CDR3, as DNA: TGTGCCAGTACTGTCGGGCCCTCTGGGGCCAACGTCCTGACTTTC. Translation gives CASTVGPSGANVLTF.

The rearrangement joins TRBV14 to TRBJ2-1; possible D gene TRBD2, 6 bases. In germline, CDR1 is SGHDN, CDR2 FVKESK. The CDR3 totals 13 residues. V dropped 4 bases and J dropped 10 bases, with 14 bases sitting between them. The CDR3 region is CASSPQPRGEQFF. CDR3 coding DNA: TGTGCCAGCAGCCCCCAACCCCGGGGGGAGCAGTTCTTC.

The V call is TRBV5-4, the J call TRBJ2-3, with D perhaps TRBD2 (6 bases). The V gene lost 2 bases and the J gene lost 2 bases, with 12 bases spanning the gap. Germline V gene sequence: CDR1 SGHNT, CDR2 YYREEE (reference sequence). CDR3 size: 15 residues. The CDR3 DNA reads TGTGCCAGCAGCTTCGGTAGCGGTCACACAGATACGCAGTATTTT. Translated, it gives CASSFGSGHTDTQYF. The full variable domain, with the rest looked up from reference TRBV5-4 and TRBJ2-3, is ETGVTQSPTHLIKTRGQQVTLRCSSQSGHNTVSWYQQALGQGPQFIFQYYREEENGRGNFPPRFSGLQFPNYSSELNVNALELDDSALYLCASSFGSGHTDTQYFGPGTRLTVL.

Sample share makes this clone medium-sized. This chain joins TRBV7-2 and TRBJ1-1; perhaps TRBD1 as D (5 bases). This CDR3 spans 13 amino acids. Trimming stripped 5 bases from V and 7 bases from J, with 14 bases between. In germline, CDR1 is SGHTA, CDR2 FQGNSA. The CDR3 DNA is TGTGCCAGCAGCGCCCGACAGCTACTTGAAGCTTTCTTT. It translates to CASSARQLLEAFF.

The chain is built from TRBV6-1 and TRBJ2-7; D not certain. Trimming shortened V by 8 bases and J by 3 bases, and 8 bases separated the two germline ends. CDR1 and CDR2 (germline): MNHNS, SASEGT. The CDR3 is made up of 11 amino acids. In nucleotides, the CDR3 is TGTGCCAGCTCATTCCACTACGAGCAGTACTTC. It translates to CASSFHYEQYF.

The CDR3 here is CASSQHGTFRTYYGYTF. The CDR3 bases are TGTGCCAGCAGCCAACACGGGACTTTCCGAACGTACTATGGCTACACCTTC. V and J are TRBV7-2 and TRBJ1-2; D may be TRBD1 (5 bases). The CDR3 covers 17 residues. V was cut by 5 bases and J by 3 bases, with 22 bases left in between. Germline-derived CDR1 and CDR2 are SGHTA and FQGNSA. The whole variable domain, remainder taken from reference TRBV7-2 and TRBJ1-2, is GAGVSQSPSNKVTEKGKDVELRCDPISGHTALYWYRQSLGQGLEFLIYFQGNSAPDKSGLPSDRFSAERTGGSVSTLTIQRTQQEDSAVYLCASSQHGTFRTYYGYTFGSGTRLTVV.

V gene TRBV4-2 combines with J gene TRBJ2-5; a possible D gene is TRBD2 (5 bases). Trimming pared 3 bases from V and 5 bases from J, leaving 16 bases between. The length of the CDR3 is 15 residues. The germline V gene encodes CDR1 LGHNA and CDR2 YNFKEQ. The CDR3 bases are TGTGCCAGCAGCCAGGGCCATGATCGGAGGGAGACCCAGTACTTC. The encoded protein is CASSQGHDRRETQYF.

The chain carries TRBV5-1 and TRBJ1-1; D is possibly TRBD1 (6 bases). V shed 4 bases and J shed 6 bases, with 25 bases lying between them. The CDR3 has 17 residues. Germline V CDR1 and CDR2: SGHRS, YFSETQ. CDR3 sequence reads: CASSPMAGAGQGSEAFF. Written as DNA, the CDR3 is TGCGCCAGCAGCCCCATGGCGGGGGCAGGCCAGGGATCTGAAGCTTTCTTT.

In this sample, this clone turned up a few times. The sample holds other DNA sequences that translate to the same CDR3. The rearrangement links TRBV7-2 to TRBJ1-1, with D unclear. Per the germline V gene, CDR1 is SGHTA and CDR2 is FQGNSA. The CDR3 sequence is 13 residues long. The V and J ends lost 4 bases and 2 bases respectively, with 8 bases between them. Here the CDR3 DNA reads TGTGCCAGCAGCTCAGGTCCTAACACTGAAGCTTTCTTT. Encoded protein: CASSSGPNTEAFF.

The chain is built from TRBV5-1 and TRBJ2-3, with TRBD2 as a possible D gene (5 bases). The CDR3 has 16 amino acids. V was clipped by 0 bases and J by 4 bases, with 15 bases between them. Germline CDR1 reads SGHRS; CDR2 reads YFSETQ. CDR3 sequence (DNA): TGCGCCAGCAGCTTGGCCGCCGGGGATGGGTCAGATACGCAGTATTTT. This sequence encodes CASSLAAGDGSDTQYF. Based on the CDR3 plus reference TRBV5-1 and TRBJ2-3, the full variable domain is KAGVTQTPRYLIKTRGQQVTLSCSPISGHRSVSWYQQTPGQGLQFLFEYFSETQRNKGNFPGRFSGRQFSNSRSEMNVSTLELGDSALYLCASSLAAGDGSDTQYFGPGTRLTVL.

The chain uses TRBV7-2 and TRBJ1-2; D is perhaps TRBD1 (5 bases). The CDR3 loop spans 13 amino acids. Germline CDR1 reads SGHTA; CDR2 reads FQGNSA. V was clipped by 3 bases and J by 5 bases, with 10 bases between them. CDR3 region: CASSFPGGYGYTF. As DNA, the CDR3 is TGTGCCAGCAGCTTTCCCGGGGGGTATGGCTACACCTTC.